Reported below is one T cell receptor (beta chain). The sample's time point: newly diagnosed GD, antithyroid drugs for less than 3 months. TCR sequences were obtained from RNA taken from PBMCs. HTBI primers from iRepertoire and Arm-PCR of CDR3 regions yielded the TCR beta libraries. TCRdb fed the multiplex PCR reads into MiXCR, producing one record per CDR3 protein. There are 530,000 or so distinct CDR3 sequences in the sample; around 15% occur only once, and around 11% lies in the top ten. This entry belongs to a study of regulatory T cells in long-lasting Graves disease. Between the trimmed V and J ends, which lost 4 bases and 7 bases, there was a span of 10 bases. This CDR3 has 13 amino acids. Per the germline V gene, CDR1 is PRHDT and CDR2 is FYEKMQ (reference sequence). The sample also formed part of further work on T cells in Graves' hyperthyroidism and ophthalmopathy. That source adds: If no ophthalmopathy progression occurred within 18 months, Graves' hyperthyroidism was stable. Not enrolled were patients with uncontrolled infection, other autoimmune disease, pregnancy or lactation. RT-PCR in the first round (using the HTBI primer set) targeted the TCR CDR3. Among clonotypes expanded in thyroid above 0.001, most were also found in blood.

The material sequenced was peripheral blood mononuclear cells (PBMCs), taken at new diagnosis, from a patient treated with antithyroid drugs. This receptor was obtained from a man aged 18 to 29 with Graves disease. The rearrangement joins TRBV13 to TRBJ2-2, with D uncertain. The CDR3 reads CASSSRVHGELFF. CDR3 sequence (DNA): TGTGCCAGCAGCTCCAGAGTACACGGGGAGCTGTTTTTT.